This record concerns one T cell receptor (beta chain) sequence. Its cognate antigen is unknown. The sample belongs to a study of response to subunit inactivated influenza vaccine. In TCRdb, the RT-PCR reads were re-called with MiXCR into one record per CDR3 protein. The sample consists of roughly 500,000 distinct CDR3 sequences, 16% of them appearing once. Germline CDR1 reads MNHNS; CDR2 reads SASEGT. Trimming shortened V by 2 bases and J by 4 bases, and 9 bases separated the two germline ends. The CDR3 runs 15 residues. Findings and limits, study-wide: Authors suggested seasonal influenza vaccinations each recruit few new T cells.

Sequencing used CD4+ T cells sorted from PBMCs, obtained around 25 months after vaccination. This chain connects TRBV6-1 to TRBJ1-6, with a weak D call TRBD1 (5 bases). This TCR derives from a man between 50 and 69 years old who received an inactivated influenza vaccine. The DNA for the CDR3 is TGTGCCAGCAGTGAAACAGGACATTATAATTCACCCCTCCACTTT. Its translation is CASSETGHYNSPLHF.